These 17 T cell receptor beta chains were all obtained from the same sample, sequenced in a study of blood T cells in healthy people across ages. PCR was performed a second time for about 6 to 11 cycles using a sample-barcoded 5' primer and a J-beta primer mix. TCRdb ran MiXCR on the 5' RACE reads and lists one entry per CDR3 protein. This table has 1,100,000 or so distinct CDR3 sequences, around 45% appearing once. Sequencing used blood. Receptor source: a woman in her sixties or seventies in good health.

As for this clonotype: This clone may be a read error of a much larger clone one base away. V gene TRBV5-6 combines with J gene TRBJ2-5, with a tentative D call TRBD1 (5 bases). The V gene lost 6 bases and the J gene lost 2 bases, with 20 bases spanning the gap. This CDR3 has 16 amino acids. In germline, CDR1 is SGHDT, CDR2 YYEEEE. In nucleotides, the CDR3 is TGTGCCAGCATCTCTTACGACAGTTCGGTTCAAGAGACCCAGTACTTC. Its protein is CASISYDSSVQETQYF.

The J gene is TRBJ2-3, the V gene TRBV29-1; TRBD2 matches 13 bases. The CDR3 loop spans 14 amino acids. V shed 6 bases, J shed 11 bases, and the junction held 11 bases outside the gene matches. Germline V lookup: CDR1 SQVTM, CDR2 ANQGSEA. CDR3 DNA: TGCAGCGTATCAACTAGCGGGAGGGCCCGCGGGCAGTATTTT. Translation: CSVSTSGRARGQYF.

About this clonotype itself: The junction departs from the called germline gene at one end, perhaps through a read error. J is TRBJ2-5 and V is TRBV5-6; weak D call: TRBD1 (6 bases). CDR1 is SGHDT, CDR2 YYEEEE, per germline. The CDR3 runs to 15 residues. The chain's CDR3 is CASSSGQTYQETQYF. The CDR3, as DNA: TGTGCCAGCAGCTCCGGACAGACCTACCAGGAGACCCAGTACTTC.

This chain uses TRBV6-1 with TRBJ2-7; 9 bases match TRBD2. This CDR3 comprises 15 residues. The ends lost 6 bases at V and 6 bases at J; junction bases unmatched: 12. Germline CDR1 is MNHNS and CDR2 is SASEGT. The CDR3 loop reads CASSFLGLAGTEQYF. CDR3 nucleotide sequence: TGTGCCAGCAGCTTCCTCGGGCTAGCGGGAACCGAGCAGTACTTC.

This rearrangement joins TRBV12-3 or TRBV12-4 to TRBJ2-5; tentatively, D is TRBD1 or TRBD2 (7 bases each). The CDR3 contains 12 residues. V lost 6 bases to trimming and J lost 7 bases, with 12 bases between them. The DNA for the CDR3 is TGTGCCAGCAGCAGGGGGGGGGGGACCCAGTACTTC. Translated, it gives CASSRGGGTQYF.

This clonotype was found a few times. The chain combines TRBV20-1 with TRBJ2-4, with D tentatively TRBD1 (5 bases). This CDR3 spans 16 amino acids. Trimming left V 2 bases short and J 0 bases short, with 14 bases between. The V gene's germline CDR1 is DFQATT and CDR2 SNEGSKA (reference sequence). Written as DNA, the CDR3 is TGCAGTGCTAGATCCCGACAGCTTCTAGCCAAAAACATTCAGTACTTC. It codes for CSARSRQLLAKNIQYF.

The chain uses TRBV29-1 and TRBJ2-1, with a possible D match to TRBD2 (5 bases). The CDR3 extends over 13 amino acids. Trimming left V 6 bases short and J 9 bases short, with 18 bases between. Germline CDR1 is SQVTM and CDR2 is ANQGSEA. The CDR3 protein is CSVRGGTEGEQFF. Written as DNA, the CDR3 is TGCAGCGTCCGCGGCGGAACCGAGGGTGAGCAGTTCTTC.

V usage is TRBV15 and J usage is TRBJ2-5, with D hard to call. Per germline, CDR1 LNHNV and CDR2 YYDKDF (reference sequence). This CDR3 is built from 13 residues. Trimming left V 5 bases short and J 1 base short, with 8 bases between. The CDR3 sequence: CATSGSAQETQYF. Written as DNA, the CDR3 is TGTGCCACCAGCGGCTCGGCCCAAGAGACCCAGTACTTC.

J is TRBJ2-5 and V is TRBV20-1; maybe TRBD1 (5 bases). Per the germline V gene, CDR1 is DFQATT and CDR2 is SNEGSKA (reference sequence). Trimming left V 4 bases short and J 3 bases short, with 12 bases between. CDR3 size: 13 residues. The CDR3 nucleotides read TGCAGTGCTACGGACACGAATGAAGAGACCCAGTACTTC. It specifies CSATDTNEETQYF.

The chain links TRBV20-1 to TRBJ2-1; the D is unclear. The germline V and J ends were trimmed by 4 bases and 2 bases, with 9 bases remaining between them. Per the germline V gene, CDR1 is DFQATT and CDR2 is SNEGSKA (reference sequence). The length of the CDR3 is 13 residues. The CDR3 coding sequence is TGCAGTGCTACTCAAACCCCCTACAATGAGCAGTTCTTC. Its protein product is CSATQTPYNEQFF.

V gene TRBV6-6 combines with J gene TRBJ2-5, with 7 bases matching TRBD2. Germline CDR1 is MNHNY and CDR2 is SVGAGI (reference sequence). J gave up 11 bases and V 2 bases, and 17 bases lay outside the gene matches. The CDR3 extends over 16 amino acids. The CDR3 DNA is TGTGCCAGCAGTTACACTGACACCCCTCGGGGGGATGAGCAGTACTTC. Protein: CASSYTDTPRGDEQYF.

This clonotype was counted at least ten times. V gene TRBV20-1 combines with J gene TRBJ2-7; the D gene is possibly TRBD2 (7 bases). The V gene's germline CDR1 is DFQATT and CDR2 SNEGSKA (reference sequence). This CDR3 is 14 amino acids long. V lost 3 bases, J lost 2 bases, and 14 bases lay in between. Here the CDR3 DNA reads TGCAGTGCTAGCCCCGGGGGGCAGGCCTACGAGCAGTACTTC. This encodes CSASPGGQAYEQYF.

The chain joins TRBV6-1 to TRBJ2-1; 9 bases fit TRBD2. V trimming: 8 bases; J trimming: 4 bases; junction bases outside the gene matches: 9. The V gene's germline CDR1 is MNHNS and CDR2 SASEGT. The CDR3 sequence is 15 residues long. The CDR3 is CASGAGGLVYNEQFF. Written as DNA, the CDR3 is TGTGCCAGCGGGGCGGGAGGGCTGGTTTACAATGAGCAGTTCTTC.

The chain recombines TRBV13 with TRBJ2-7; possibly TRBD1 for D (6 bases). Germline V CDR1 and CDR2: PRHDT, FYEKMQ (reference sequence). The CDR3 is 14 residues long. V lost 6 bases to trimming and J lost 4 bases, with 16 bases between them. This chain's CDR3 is CASRTGGRGYEQYF. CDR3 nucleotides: TGTGCCAGCAGGACCGGAGGCAGGGGTTACGAGCAGTACTTC.

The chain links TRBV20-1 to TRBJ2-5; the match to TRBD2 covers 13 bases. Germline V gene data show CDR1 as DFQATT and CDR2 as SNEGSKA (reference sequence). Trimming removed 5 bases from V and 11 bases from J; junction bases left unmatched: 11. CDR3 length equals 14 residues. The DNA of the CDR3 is TGCAGTGCTTCACTAGCGGGAGGGCCGAGAGAGCAGTACTTC. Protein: CSASLAGGPREQYF.

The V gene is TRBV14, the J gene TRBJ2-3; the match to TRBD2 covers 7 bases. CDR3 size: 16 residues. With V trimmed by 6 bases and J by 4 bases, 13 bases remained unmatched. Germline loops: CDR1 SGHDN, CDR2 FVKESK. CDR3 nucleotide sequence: TGTGCCAGCAGTCCCTCGGGCGGGAGAAACTCAGATACGCAGTATTTT. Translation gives CASSPSGGRNSDTQYF.

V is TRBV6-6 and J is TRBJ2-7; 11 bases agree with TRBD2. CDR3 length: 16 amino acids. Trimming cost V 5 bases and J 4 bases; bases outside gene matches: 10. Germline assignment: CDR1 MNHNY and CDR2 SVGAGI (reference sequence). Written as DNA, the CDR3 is TGTGCCAGCAGTCGAAATCCGGGACTAGCGGCTTACGAGCAGTACTTC. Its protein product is CASSRNPGLAAYEQYF.